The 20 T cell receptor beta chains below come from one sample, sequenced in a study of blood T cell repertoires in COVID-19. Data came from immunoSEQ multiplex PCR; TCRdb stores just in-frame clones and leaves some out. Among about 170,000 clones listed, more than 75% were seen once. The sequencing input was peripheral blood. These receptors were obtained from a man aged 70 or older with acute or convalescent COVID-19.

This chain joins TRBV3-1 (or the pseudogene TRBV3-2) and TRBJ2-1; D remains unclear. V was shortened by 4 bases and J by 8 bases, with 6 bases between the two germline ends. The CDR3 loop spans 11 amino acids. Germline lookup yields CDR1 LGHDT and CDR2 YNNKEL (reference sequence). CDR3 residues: CASSLADEQFF. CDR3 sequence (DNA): TGTGCCAGCAGCCTAGCAGATGAGCAGTTCTTC.

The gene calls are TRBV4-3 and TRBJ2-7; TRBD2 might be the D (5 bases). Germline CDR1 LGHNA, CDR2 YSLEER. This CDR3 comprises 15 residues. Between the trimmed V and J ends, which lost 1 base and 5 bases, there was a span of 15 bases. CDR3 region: CASSQGALGRDEQYF. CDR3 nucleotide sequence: TGCGCCAGCAGCCAAGGTGCCCTCGGGCGGGACGAGCAGTACTTC.

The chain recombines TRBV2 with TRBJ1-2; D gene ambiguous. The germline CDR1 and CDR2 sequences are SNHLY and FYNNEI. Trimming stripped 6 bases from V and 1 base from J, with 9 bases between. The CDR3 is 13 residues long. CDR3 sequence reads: CASSSGFNYGYTF. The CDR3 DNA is TGTGCCAGCAGCTCGGGATTTAACTATGGCTACACCTTC.

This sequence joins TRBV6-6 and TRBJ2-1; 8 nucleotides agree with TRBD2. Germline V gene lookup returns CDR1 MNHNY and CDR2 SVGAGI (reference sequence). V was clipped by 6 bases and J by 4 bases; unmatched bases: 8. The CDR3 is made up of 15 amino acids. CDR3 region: CASRLAGGTYNEQFF. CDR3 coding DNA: TGTGCCAGCAGGTTGGCGGGGGGCACTTACAATGAGCAGTTCTTC.

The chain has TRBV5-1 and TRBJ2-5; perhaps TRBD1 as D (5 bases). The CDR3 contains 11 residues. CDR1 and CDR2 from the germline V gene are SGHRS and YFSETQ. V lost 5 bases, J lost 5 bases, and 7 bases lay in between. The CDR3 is CASRYRETQYF. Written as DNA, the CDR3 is TGCGCCAGCAGATACAGGGAGACCCAGTACTTC.

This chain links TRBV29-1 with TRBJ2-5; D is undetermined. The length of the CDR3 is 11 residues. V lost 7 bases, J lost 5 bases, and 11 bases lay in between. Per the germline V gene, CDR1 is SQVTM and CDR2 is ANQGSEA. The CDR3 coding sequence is TGCAGCGCCGGAGCGTTCGAGACCCAGTACTTC. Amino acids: CSAGAFETQYF.

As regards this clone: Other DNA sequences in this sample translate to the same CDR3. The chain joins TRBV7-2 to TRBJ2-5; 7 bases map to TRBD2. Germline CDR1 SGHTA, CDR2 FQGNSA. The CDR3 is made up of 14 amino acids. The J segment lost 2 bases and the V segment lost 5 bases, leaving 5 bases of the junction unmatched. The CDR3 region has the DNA TGTGCCAGCAGCCCCGGGGGACTACAAGAGACCCAGTACTTC. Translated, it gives CASSPGGLQETQYF. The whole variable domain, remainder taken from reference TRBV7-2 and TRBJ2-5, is GAGVSQSPSNKVTEKGKDVELRCDPISGHTALYWYRQSLGQGLEFLIYFQGNSAPDKSGLPSDRFSAERTGGSVSTLTIQRTQQEDSAVYLCASSPGGLQETQYFGPGTRLLVL.

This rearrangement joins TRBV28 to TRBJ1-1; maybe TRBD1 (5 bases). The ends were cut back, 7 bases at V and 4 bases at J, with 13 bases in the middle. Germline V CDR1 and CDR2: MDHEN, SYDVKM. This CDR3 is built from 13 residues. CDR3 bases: TGTGCCAGCACCATTCAGGGTTTCACTGAAGCTTTCTTT. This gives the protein CASTIQGFTEAFF.

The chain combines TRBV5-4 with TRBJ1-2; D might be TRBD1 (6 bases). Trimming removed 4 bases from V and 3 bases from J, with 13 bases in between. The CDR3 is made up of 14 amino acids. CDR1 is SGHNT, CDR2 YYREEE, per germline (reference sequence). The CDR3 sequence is CASSARDTYYGYTF. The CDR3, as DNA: TGTGCCAGCAGCGCCCGGGACACTTACTATGGCTACACCTTC.

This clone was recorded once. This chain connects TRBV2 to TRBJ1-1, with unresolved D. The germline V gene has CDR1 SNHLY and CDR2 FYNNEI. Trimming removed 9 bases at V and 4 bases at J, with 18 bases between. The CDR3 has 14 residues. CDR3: CASSLEGGSTEAFF. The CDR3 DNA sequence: TGTGCCAGTTCCCTCGAGGGTGGAAGCACTGAAGCTTTCTTT.

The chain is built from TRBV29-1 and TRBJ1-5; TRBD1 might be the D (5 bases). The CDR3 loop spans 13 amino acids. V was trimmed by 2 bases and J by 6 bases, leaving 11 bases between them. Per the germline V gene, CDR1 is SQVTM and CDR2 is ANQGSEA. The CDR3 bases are TGCAGCGTTGAAAGTGGGGGGGGTCAGCCCCAGCATTTT. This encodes CSVESGGGQPQHF.

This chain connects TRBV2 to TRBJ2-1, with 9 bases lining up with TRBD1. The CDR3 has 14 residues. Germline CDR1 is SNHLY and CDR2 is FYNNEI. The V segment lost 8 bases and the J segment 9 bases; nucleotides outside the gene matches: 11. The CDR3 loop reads CASDRGQGIGEQFF. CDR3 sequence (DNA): TGTGCCAGCGACCGTGGACAGGGGATAGGTGAGCAGTTCTTC. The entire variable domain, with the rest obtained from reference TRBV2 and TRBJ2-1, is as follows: EPEVTQTPSHQVTQMGQEVILRCVPISNHLYFYWYRQILGQKVEFLVSFYNNEISEKSEIFDDQFSVERPDGSNFTLKIRSTKLEDSAMYFCASDRGQGIGEQFFGPGTRLTVL.

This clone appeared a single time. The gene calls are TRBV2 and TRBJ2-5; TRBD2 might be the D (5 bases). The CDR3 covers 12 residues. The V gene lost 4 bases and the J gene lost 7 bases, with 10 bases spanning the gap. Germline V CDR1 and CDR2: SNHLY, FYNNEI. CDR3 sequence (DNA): TGTGCCAGCAGTGCACTAGAAGGGACCCAGTACTTC. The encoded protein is CASSALEGTQYF.

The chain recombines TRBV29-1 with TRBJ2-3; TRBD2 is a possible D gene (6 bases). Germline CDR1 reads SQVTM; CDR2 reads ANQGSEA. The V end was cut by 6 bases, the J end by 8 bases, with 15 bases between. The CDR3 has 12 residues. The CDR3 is CSVGGVQGTQYF. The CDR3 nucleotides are TGCAGCGTGGGGGGAGTTCAAGGTACGCAGTATTTT.

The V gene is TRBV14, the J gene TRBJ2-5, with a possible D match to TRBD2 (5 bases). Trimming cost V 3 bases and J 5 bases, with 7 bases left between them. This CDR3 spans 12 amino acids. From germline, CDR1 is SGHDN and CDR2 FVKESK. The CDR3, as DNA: TGTGCCAGCAGCCAGTGGAGGGAGACCCAGTACTTC. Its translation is CASSQWRETQYF.

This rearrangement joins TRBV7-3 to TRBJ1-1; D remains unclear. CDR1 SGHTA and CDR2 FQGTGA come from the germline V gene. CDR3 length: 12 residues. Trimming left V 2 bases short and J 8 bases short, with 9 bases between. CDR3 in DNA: TGTGCCAGCAGCTTAGGTGGCGGGGAAGCTTTCTTT. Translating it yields CASSLGGGEAFF.

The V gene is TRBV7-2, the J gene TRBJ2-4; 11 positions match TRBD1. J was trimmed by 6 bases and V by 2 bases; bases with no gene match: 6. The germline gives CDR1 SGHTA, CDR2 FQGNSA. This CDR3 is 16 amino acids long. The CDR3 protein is CASSLSSGTGGNIQYF. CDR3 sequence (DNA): TGTGCCAGCAGCTTATCTTCCGGGACAGGGGGAAACATTCAGTACTTC.

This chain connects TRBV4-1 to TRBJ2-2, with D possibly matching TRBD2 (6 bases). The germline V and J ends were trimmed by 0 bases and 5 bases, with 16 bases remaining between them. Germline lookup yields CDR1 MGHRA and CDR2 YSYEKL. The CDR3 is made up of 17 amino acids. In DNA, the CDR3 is TGCGCCAGCAGCCAAGACTGGCGGAGGGGATTTACCGGGGAGCTGTTTTTT. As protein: CASSQDWRRGFTGELFF.

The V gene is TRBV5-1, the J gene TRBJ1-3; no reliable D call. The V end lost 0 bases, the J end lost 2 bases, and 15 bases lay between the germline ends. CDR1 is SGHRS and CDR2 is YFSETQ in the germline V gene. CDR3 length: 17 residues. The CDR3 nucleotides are TGCGCCAGCAGCTTGGACCCGACGGGAACCACTGGAAACACCATATATTTT. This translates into CASSLDPTGTTGNTIYF.

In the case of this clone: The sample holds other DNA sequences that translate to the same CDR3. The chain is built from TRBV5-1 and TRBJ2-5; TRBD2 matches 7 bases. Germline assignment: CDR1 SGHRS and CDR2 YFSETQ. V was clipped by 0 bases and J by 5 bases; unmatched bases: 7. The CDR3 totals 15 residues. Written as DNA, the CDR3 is TGCGCCAGCAGCTTGGGGACCGGGGAGGGGGAGACCCAGTACTTC. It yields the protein CASSLGTGEGETQYF.